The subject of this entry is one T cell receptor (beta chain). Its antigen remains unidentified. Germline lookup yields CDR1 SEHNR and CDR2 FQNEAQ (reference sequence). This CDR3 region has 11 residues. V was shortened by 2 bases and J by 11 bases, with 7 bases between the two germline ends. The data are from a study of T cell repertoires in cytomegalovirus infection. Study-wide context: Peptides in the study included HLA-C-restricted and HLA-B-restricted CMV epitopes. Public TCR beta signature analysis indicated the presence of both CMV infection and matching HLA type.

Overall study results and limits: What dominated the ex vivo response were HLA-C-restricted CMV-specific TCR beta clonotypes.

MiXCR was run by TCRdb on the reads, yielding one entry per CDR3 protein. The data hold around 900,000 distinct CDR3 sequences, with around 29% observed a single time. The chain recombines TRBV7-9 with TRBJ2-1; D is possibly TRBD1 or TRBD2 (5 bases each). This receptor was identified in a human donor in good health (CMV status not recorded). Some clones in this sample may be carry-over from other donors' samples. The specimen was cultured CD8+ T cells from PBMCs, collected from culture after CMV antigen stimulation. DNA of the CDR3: TGTGCCAGCAGCTTAAAGGGACAGCAGTTCTTC. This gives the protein CASSLKGQQFF.